This T cell receptor beta chain stems from a study of graft-versus-host responses after intestinal transplantation. The CDR3 has 13 residues. The V gene lost 1 base and the J gene lost 5 bases, with 9 bases spanning the gap. Germline assignment: CDR1 SGDLS and CDR2 YYNGEE. Here immunoSEQ multiplex PCR was the method, and the copy in TCRdb shows in-frame clones only, minus some. The data contain approximately 70,000 clones, 84% of them singletons. On this clone itself: What it binds is unknown.

The starting material was unstimulated CD4+ T cells sorted from spleen or lymph node cells, obtained before transplant. This sequence joins TRBV9 and TRBJ1-1; D is uncertain. This TCR was recovered from a human donor who was the organ donor for an intestinal transplant. For the CDR3, the DNA is TGTGCCAGCAGCGTATTAGGAGTAACTGAAGCTTTCTTT. Translated: CASSVLGVTEAFF. The full variable domain, in which reference TRBV9 and TRBJ1-1 provide the parts outside the CDR3, is DSGVTQTPKHLITATGQRVTLRCSPRSGDLSVYWYQQSLDQGLQFLIQYYNGEERAKGNILERFSAQQFPDLHSELNLSSLELGDSALYFCASSVLGVTEAFFGQGTRLTVV.